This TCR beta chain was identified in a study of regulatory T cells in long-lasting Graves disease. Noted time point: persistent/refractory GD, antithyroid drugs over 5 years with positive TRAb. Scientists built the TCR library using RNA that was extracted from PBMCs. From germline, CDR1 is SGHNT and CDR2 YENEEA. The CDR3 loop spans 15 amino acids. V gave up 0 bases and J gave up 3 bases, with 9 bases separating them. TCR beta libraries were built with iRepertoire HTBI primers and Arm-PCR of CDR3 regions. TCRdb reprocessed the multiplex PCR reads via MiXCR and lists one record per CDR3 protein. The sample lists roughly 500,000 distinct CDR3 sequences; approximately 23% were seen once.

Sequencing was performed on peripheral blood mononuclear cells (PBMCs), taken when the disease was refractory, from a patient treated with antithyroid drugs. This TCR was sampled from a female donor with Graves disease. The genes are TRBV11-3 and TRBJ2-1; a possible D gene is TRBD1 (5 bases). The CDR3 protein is CASSLDTGFYNEQFF. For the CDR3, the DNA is TGTGCCAGCAGCTTAGATACAGGTTTCTACAATGAGCAGTTCTTC.